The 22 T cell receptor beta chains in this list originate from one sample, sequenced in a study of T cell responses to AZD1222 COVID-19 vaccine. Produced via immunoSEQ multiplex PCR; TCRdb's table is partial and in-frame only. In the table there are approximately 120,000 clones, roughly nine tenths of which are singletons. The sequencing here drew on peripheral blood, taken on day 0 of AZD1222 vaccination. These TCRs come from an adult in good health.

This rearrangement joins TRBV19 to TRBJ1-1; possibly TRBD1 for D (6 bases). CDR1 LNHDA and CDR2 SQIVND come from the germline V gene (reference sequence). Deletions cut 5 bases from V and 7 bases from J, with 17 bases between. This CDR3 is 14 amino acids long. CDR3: CASSLGTGPREAFF. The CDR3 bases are TGTGCCAGTAGTCTCGGAACAGGGCCCCGTGAAGCTTTCTTT.

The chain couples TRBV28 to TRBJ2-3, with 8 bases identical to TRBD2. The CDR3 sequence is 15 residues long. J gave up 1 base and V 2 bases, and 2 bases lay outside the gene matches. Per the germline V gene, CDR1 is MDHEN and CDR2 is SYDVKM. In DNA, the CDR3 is TGTGCCAGCAGTTTACTTAGCGGGGGCACAGATACGCAGTATTTT. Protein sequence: CASSLLSGGTDTQYF.

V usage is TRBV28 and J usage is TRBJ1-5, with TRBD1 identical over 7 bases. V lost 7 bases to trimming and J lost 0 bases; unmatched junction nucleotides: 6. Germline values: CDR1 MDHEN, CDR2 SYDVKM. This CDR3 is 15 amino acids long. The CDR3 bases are TGTGCCAGCACCGCGACAGGGTTTAGCAATCAGCCCCAGCATTTT. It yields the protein CASTATGFSNQPQHF.

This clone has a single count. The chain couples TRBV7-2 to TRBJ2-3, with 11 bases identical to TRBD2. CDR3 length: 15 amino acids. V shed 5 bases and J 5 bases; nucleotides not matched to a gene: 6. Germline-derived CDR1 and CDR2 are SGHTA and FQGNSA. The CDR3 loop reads CASSHSGGAGDTQYF. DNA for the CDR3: TGTGCCAGCAGCCATAGCGGGGGGGCCGGAGATACGCAGTATTTT.

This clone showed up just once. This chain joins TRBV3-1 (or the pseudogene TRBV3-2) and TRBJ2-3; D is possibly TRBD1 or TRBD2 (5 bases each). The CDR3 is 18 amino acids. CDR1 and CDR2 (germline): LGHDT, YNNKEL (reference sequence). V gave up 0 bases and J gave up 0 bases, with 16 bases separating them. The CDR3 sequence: CASSQDRWGRISTDTQYF. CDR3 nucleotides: TGTGCCAGCAGCCAAGATCGTTGGGGGAGAATTAGCACAGATACGCAGTATTTT.

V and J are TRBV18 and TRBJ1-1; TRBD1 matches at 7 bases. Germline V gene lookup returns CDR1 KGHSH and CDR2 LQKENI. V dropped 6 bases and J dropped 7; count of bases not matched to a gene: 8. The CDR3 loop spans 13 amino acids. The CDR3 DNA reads TGTGCCAGCTCTTCCAGGGGGGACTTTGAAGCTTTCTTT. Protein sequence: CASSSRGDFEAFF.

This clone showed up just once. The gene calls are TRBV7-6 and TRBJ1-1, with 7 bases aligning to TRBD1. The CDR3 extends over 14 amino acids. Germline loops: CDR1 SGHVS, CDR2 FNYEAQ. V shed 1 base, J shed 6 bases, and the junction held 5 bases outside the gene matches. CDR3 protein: CASSLVGGTAEAFF. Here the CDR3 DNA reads TGTGCCAGCAGCTTAGTGGGGGGGACAGCTGAAGCTTTCTTT.

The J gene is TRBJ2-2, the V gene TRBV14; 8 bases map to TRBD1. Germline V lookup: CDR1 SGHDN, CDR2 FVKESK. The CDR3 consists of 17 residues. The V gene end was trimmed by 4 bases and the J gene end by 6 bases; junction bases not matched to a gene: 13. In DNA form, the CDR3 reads TGTGCCAGCAGCCGCGGAGGGGTCAGGGGGCAGGCCGGGGAGCTGTTTTTT. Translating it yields CASSRGGVRGQAGELFF.

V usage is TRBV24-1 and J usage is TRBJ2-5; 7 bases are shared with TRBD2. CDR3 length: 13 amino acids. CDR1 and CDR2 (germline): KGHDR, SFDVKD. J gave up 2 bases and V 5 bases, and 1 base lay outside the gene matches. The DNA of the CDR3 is TGTGCCACCAGTGCCGGGGGGCAAGAGACCCAGTACTTC. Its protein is CATSAGGQETQYF.

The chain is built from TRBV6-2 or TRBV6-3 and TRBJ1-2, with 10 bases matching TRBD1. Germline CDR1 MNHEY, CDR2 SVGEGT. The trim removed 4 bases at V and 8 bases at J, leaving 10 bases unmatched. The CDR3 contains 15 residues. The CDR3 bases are TGTGCCAGCAGTTTCCGGGACAGGGGTAGATTGGGCTACACCTTC. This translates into CASSFRDRGRLGYTF.

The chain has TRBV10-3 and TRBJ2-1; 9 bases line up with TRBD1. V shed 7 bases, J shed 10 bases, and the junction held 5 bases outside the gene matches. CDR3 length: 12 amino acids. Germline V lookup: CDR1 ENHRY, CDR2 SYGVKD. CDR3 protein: CAINGQGNEQFF. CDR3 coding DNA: TGTGCCATCAACGGACAGGGGAACGAGCAGTTCTTC.

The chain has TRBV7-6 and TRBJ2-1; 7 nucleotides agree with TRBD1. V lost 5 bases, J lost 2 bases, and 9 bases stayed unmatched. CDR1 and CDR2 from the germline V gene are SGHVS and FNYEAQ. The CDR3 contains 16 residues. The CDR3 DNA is TGTGCCAGCAGCCCTCACAGGGGTGGGACCTACAATGAGCAGTTCTTC. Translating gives CASSPHRGGTYNEQFF.

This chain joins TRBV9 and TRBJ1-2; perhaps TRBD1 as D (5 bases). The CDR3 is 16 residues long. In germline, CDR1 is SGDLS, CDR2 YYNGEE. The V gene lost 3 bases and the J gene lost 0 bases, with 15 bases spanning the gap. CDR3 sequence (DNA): TGTGCCAGCAGCGCTGACCTCAGGGTAACTAACTATGGCTACACCTTC. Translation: CASSADLRVTNYGYTF.

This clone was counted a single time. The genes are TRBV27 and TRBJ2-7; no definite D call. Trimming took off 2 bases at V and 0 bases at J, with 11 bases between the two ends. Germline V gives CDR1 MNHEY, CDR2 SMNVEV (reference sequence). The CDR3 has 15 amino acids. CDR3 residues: CASSLRLTSSYEQYF. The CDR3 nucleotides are TGTGCCAGCAGTTTAAGACTGACCAGCTCCTACGAGCAGTACTTC.

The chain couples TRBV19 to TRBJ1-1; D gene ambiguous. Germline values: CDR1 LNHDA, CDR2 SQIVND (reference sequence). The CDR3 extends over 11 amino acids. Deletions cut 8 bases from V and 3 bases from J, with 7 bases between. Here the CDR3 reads CASGGDTEAFF. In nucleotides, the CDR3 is TGTGCCAGTGGCGGGGACACTGAAGCTTTCTTT.

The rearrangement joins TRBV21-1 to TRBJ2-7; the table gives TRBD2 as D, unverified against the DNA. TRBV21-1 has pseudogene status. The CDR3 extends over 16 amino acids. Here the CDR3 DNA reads TGTGCCAGCAGCAATTGGGAGGGGGGGAACTCCTACGAGCAGTACTTC. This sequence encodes CASSNWEGGNSYEQYF.

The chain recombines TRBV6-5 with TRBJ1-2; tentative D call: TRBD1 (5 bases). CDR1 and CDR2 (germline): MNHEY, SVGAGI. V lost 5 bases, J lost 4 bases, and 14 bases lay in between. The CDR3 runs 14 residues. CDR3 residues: CASSHLDRAYGYTF. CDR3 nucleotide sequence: TGTGCCAGCAGTCACCTTGACAGAGCCTATGGCTACACCTTC.

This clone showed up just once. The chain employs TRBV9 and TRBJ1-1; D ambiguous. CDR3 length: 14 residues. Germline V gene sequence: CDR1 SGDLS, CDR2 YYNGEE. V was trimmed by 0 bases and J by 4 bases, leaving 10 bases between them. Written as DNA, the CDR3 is TGTGCCAGCAGCGTAGAGGACTCTAGCACTGAAGCTTTCTTT. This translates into CASSVEDSSTEAFF.

Written as DNA, the CDR3 is TGTGCCAGTAGACAGGGTATGGGAGGTCAGCCCCAGCATTTT. Protein sequence: CASRQGMGGQPQHF. J is TRBJ1-5 and V is TRBV19, with D maybe TRBD1 (6 bases). The V end lost 6 bases, the J end lost 6 bases, and 15 bases lay between the germline ends. In germline, CDR1 is LNHDA, CDR2 SQIVND (reference sequence). The length of the CDR3 is 14 residues.

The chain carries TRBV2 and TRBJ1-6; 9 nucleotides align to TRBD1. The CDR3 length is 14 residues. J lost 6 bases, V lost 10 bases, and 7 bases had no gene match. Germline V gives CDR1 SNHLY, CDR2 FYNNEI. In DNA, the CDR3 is TGTGCCACGTACAGGGGGCGCGTTAATTCACCCCTCCACTTT. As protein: CATYRGRVNSPLHF.

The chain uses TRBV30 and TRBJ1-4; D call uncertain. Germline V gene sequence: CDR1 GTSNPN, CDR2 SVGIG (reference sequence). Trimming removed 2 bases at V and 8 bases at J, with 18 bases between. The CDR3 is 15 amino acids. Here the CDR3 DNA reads TGTGCCTGGAGTCCCCCGCCGTCCCTCGGGGAAAAACTGTTTTTT. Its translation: CAWSPPPSLGEKLFF.

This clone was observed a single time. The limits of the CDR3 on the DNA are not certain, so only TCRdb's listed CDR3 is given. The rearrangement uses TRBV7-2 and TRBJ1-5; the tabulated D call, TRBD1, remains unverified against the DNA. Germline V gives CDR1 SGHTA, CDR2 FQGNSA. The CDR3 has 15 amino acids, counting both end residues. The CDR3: CASSLVSGQGQPQHF.